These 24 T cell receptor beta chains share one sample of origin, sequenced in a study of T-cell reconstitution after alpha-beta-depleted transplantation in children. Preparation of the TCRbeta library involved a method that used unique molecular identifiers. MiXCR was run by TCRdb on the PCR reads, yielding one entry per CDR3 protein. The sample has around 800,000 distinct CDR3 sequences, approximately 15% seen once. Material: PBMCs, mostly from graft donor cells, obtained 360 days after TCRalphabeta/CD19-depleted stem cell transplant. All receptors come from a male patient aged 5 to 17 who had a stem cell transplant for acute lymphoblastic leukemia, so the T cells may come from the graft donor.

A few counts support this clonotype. The CDR3 nucleotides are TGCAGCGTCGTCGCTAGCGGGAGGATGTGGGAGCAGTACTTC. Amino acid sequence: CSVVASGRMWEQYF. The rearrangement uses TRBV29-1 and TRBJ2-7, with 11 bases fitting TRBD2. CDR1 is SQVTM, CDR2 ANQGSEA, per germline. V shed 6 bases and J 7 bases; nucleotides not matched to a gene: 11. CDR3 size: 14 residues.

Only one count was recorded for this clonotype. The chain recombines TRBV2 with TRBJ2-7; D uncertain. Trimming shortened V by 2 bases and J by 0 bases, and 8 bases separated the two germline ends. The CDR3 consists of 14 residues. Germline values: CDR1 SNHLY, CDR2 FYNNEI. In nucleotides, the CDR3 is TGTGCCAGCAGTGAACGTCAGACCTCCTACGAGCAGTACTTC. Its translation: CASSERQTSYEQYF.

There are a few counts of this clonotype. This chain's CDR3 is CASSLAAGLAGKSEQYF. The CDR3, as DNA: TGTGCCAGCAGCTTAGCTGCGGGCCTAGCGGGGAAAAGTGAGCAGTACTTC. V is TRBV7-2 and J is TRBJ2-7, with 9 nucleotides matching TRBD2. Germline V gene sequence: CDR1 SGHTA, CDR2 FQGNSA. Unmatched junction bases numbered 13, after V lost 0 bases and J lost 7 bases. This CDR3 has 17 residues.

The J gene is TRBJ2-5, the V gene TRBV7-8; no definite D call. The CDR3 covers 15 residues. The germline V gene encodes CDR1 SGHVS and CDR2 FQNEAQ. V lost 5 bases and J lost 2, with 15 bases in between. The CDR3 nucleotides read TGTGCCAGCAGCCTGAGACTTACAGCGCAAGAGACCCAGTACTTC. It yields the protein CASSLRLTAQETQYF.

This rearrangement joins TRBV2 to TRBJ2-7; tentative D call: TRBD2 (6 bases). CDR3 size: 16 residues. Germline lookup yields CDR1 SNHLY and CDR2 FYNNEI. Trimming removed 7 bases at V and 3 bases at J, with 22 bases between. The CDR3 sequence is CASKNLGGGTNYEQYF. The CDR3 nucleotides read TGTGCCAGCAAAAATCTCGGTGGCGGGACCAACTACGAGCAGTACTTC. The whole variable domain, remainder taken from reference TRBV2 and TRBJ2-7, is EPEVTQTPSHQVTQMGQEVILRCVPISNHLYFYWYRQILGQKVEFLVSFYNNEISEKSEIFDDQFSVERPDGSNFTLKIRSTKLEDSAMYFCASKNLGGGTNYEQYFGPGTRLTVT.

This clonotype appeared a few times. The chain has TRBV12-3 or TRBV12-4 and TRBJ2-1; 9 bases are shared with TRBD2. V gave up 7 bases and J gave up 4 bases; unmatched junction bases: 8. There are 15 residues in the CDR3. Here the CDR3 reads CASTLAGVSYNEQFF. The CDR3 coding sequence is TGTGCCAGCACCTTAGCGGGAGTCTCATACAATGAGCAGTTCTTC.

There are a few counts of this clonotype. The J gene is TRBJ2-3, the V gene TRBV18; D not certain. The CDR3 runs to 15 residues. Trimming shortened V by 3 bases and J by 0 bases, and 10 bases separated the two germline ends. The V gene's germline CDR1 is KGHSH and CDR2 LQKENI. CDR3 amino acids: CASSPSPDSTDTQYF. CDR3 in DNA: TGTGCCAGCTCACCGTCGCCGGACAGCACAGATACGCAGTATTTT.

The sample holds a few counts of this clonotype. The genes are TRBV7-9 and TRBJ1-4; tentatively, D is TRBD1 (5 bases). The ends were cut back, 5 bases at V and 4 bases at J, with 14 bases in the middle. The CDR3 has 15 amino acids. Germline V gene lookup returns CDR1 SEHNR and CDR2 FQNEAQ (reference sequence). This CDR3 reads CASSMGRRYNEKLFF. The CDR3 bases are TGTGCCAGCAGCATGGGACGGAGATATAATGAAAAACTGTTTTTT.

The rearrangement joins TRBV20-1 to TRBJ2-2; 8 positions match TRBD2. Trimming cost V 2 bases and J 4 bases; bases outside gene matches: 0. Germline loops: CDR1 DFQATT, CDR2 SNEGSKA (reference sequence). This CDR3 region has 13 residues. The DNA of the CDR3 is TGCAGTGCTAGACGGGGGGGCACCGGGGAGCTGTTTTTT. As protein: CSARRGGTGELFF.

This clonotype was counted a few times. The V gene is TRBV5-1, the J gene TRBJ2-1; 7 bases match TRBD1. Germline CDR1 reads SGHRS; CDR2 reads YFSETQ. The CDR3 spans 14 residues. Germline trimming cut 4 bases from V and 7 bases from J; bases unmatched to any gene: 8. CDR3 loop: CASSMGQLLNEQFF. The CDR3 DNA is TGCGCCAGCAGCATGGGACAGCTCCTGAATGAGCAGTTCTTC.

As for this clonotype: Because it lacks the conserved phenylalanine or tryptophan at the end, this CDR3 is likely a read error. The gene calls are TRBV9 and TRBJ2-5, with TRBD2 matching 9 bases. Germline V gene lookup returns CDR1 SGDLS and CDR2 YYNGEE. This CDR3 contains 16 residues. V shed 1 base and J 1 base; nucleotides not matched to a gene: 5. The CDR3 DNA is TGTGCCAGCAGCGTAATGGCGGGAGGGCCCCAAGAGACCCAGTACTGC. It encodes CASSVMAGGPQETQYC.

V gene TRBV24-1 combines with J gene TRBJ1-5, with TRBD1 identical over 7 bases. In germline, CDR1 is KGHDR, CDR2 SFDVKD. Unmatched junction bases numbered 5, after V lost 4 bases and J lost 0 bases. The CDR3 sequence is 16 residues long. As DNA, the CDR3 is TGTGCCACCAGTGACCGACAGGGCTATAGCAATCAGCCCCAGCATTTT. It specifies CATSDRQGYSNQPQHF.

CDR3 in amino acids: CASSARLELRGLYGYTF. The CDR3 DNA reads TGTGCCAGCAGCGCCAGACTTGAACTAAGGGGGCTCTATGGCTACACCTTC. The chain couples TRBV9 to TRBJ1-2; 7 positions agree with TRBD1. Germline lookup yields CDR1 SGDLS and CDR2 YYNGEE. J gave up 4 bases and V 3 bases, and 15 bases lay outside the gene matches. This CDR3 has 17 amino acids. Based on the CDR3 plus reference TRBV9 and TRBJ1-2, the full variable domain is DSGVTQTPKHLITATGQRVTLRCSPRSGDLSVYWYQQSLDQGLQFLIQYYNGEERAKGNILERFSAQQFPDLHSELNLSSLELGDSALYFCASSARLELRGLYGYTFGSGTRLTVV.

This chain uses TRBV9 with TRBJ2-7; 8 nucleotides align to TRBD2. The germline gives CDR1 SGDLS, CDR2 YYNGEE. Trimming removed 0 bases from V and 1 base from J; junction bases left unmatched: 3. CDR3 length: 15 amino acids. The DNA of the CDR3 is TGTGCCAGCAGCGTAGCGGGAGGGGCATCCTACGAGCAGTACTTC. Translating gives CASSVAGGASYEQYF.

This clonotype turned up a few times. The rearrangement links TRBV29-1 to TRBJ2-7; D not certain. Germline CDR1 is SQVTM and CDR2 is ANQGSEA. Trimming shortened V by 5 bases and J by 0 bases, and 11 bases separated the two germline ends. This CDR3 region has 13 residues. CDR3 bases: TGCAGCGTTAGGCGGCGGAACTCCTACGAGCAGTACTTC. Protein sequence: CSVRRRNSYEQYF.

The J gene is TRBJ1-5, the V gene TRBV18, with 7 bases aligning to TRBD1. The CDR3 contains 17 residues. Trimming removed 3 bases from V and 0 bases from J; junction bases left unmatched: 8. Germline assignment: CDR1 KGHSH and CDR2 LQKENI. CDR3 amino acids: CASSPHRQGDSNQPQHF. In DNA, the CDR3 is TGTGCCAGCTCACCCCATCGACAGGGTGATAGCAATCAGCCCCAGCATTTT.

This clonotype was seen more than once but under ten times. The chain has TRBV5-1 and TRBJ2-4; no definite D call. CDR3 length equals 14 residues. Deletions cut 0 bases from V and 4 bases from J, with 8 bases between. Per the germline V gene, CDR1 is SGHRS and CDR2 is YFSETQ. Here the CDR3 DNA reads TGCGCCAGCAGCTTGGCGGGCAGAAAAAACATTCAGTACTTC. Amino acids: CASSLAGRKNIQYF.

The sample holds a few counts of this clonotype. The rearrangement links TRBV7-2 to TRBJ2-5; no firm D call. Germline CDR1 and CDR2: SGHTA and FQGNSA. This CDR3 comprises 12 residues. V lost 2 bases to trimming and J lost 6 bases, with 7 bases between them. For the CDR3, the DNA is TGTGCCAGCAGCTTAACTCAACAGACCCAGTACTTC. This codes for CASSLTQQTQYF.

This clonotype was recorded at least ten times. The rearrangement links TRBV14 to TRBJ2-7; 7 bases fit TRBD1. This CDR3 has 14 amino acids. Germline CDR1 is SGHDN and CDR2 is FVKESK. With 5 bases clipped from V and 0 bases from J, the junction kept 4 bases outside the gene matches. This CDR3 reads CASSEQGLSYEQYF. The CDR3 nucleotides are TGTGCCAGCAGCGAACAGGGGCTCTCCTACGAGCAGTACTTC.

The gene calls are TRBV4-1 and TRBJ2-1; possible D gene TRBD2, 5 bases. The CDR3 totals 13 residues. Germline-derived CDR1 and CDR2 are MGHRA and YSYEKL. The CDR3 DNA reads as TGCGCTTCAACTAGGCCCCCCTACAATGAGCAGTTCTTC. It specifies CASTRPPYNEQFF.

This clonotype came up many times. CDR3 residues: CASSQDRGFPYEQYF. Here the CDR3 DNA reads TGCGCCAGCAGCCAAGACAGGGGCTTTCCCTACGAGCAGTACTTC. The chain has TRBV4-1 and TRBJ2-7; tentatively, D is TRBD1 (6 bases). V was shortened by 0 bases and J by 2 bases, with 11 bases between the two germline ends. CDR3 length equals 15 residues. Germline V CDR1 and CDR2: MGHRA, YSYEKL.

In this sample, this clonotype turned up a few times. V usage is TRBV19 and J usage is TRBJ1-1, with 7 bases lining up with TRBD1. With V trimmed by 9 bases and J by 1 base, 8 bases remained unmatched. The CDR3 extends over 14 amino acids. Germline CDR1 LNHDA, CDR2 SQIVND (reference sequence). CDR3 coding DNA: TGTGCCAGCATGAGGGGGCGCGGGAACACTGAAGCTTTCTTT. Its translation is CASMRGRGNTEAFF.

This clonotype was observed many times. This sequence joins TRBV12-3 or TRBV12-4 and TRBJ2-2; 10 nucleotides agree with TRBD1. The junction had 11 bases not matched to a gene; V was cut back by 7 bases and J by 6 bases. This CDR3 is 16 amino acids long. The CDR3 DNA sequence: TGTGCCAGCACAGCTAATCCGGGACAGGGGCCCGGGGAGCTGTTTTTT. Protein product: CASTANPGQGPGELFF.

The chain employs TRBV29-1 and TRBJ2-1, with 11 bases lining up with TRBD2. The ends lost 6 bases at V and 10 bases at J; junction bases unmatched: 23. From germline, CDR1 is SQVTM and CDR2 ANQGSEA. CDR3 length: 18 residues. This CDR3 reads CSVRTYRPGLAVRREQFF. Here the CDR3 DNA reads TGCAGCGTAAGGACCTACCGACCGGGACTAGCGGTGAGGAGGGAGCAGTTCTTC.